The clone carrying this TCR beta chain occurred a few times. Time point meaning: sample taken at primary tumor resection. Tumor, nontumor lung or frozen PBMC supplied whole RNA that was sequenced unsorted. These data originate in a study of spatial heterogeneity in lung cancer. Germline V lookup: CDR1 MNHNS, CDR2 SASEGT. CDR3 length equals 15 residues. Trimming took 7 bases from V and 5 from J; bases not matched to a gene: 12. TCRdb processed the 5' RACE reads anew with MiXCR; each CDR3 protein has one entry. The sample carries about 95,000 distinct CDR3 sequences, under 9% recorded once. This sequence was found in a male donor with early-stage non-small cell lung cancer. The sample here was PBMCs, taken at surgery. J is TRBJ1-1 and V is TRBV6-1; 8 nucleotides align to TRBD1. CDR3 sequence: CASIVAGGAETEAFF. The CDR3 nucleotides read TGTGCCAGCATTGTGGCAGGGGGCGCGGAGACTGAAGCTTTCTTT.